The next 17 T cell receptor beta chains were all read from a single sample in a study of CD8 T cells in ankylosing spondylitis. TCRdb processed the 5' RACE reads anew with MiXCR; each CDR3 protein has one entry. This table has around 120,000 distinct CDR3 sequences, around 13% appearing once. The specimen was blood, either unsorted or a sorted T cell fraction (not recorded which). These receptor sequences come from a female donor with ankylosing spondylitis or in good health (not recorded which).

For this clonotype: Germline and junction disagree at one end, which may indicate a read error. The chain carries TRBV28 and TRBJ2-3; D possibly matches TRBD1 or TRBD2 (5 bases each). Germline loops: CDR1 MDHEN, CDR2 SYDVKM. The CDR3 has 14 residues. The CDR3 region has the DNA TGTGCCAGCAGTCCTCTTCGGGGCACAGATATGCAGTATTTT. It translates to CASSPLRGTDMQYF.

This clonotype was counted ten times or more. V is TRBV20-1 and J is TRBJ2-5; a possible D gene is TRBD2 (6 bases). V shed 4 bases and J shed 2 bases, with 11 bases lying between them. Germline lookup yields CDR1 DFQATT and CDR2 SNEGSKA (reference sequence). CDR3 length equals 13 residues. CDR3 in amino acids: CSANRLDQETQYF. CDR3 in DNA: TGCAGTGCTAACCGACTAGATCAAGAGACCCAGTACTTC.

This clonotype appeared many times. The CDR3: CASSLARVYNEQFF. The DNA for the CDR3 is TGCGCCAGCAGCTTGGCCCGGGTGTACAATGAGCAGTTCTTC. This chain joins TRBV5-1 and TRBJ2-1; D remains ambiguous. V was clipped by 0 bases and J by 4 bases, with 8 bases between them. The CDR3 totals 14 residues. The germline gives CDR1 SGHRS, CDR2 YFSETQ.

The sample holds many counts of this clonotype. The rearrangement joins TRBV28 to TRBJ2-5; D not certain. The CDR3 is made up of 11 amino acids. Germline V gives CDR1 MDHEN, CDR2 SYDVKM. Trimming removed 7 bases at V and 2 bases at J, with 5 bases between. The CDR3 DNA follows: TGTGCCAGCAAGGAGCAAGAGACCCAGTACTTC. Its protein product is CASKEQETQYF.

This clonotype was counted a few times. This chain links TRBV25-1 with TRBJ2-3; the D gene could be TRBD1 or TRBD2 (5 bases each). This CDR3 contains 17 residues. In germline, CDR1 is MGHDK, CDR2 SYGVNS. V was pared by 3 bases and J by 3 bases, with 19 bases between. This CDR3 reads CASSDPRGRGRTDTQYF. In DNA, the CDR3 is TGTGCCAGCAGTGACCCCCGGGGTAGGGGCCGAACAGATACGCAGTATTTT.

This clonotype was observed at least ten times. This chain links TRBV6-1 with TRBJ1-5; a possible D gene is TRBD1 (5 bases). There are 14 residues in the CDR3. The germline CDR1 and CDR2 sequences are MNHNS and SASEGT. Trimming removed 2 bases from V and 6 bases from J, with 11 bases in between. CDR3: CASSEIGAPQPQHF. CDR3 in DNA: TGTGCCAGCAGTGAAATTGGGGCACCTCAGCCCCAGCATTTT.

This clonotype was seen many times. The chain uses TRBV7-2 and TRBJ1-4, with D hard to call. V was trimmed by 1 base and J by 8 bases, leaving 17 bases between them. From germline, CDR1 is SGHTA and CDR2 FQGNSA. This CDR3 has 16 residues. In nucleotides, the CDR3 is TGTGCCAGCAGCTTAGTTGAGAAGACGGTCCCAGAAAAACTGTTTTTT. It specifies CASSLVEKTVPEKLFF.

The chain carries TRBV28 and TRBJ1-6, with a weak D call TRBD1 (5 bases). The CDR3 covers 14 residues. With 4 bases removed from V and 4 bases from J, the gap between germline ends came to 8 bases. Germline CDR1 and CDR2: MDHEN and SYDVKM. CDR3 residues: CASSSGQYNSPLHF. CDR3 bases: TGTGCCAGCAGTTCAGGACAATATAATTCACCCCTCCACTTT.

This clonotype was observed a few times. The chain employs TRBV7-6 and TRBJ2-1, with D tentatively TRBD1 (5 bases). Deletions cut 3 bases from V and 2 bases from J, with 11 bases between. The CDR3 is made up of 15 amino acids. The V gene's germline CDR1 is SGHVS and CDR2 FNYEAQ. CDR3 in DNA: TGTGCCAGCAGCTTGGTGCAGGGCACCTACAATGAGCAGTTCTTC. It translates to CASSLVQGTYNEQFF.

V and J are TRBV10-2 and TRBJ2-1; 8 nucleotides align to TRBD2. The CDR3 totals 15 residues. After removal of 2 bases from V and 5 bases from J, the junction contained 5 bases not matched to a gene. Germline-derived CDR1 and CDR2 are WSHSY and SAAADI. The CDR3 DNA sequence: TGCGCCAGCAGTGAGAGGCTAGCGGGCAACAATGAGCAGTTCTTC. The encoded protein is CASSERLAGNNEQFF.

Concerning this clonotype: A much larger clone lies a single base off, so this may be a read error. The V and J genes are TRBV7-2 and TRBJ2-7; 10 positions match TRBD1. The CDR3 is made up of 15 amino acids. CDR1 and CDR2 (germline): SGHTA, FQGNSA. CDR3 amino acids: CANSPQTGGPYEQYF. Written as DNA, the CDR3 is TGTGCCAACAGCCCTCAGACAGGGGGCCCCTACGAGCAGTACTTC.

This clonotype has a count of ten or more. The J gene is TRBJ2-7, the V gene TRBV7-3; D possibly corresponds to TRBD1 (7 bases). The germline CDR1 and CDR2 sequences are SGHTA and FQGTGA. V gave up 2 bases and J gave up 3 bases, with 17 bases separating them. There are 16 residues in the CDR3. This CDR3 reads CASSLGTSGTVYEQYF. The CDR3 DNA is TGTGCCAGCAGCTTAGGGACTTCTGGGACAGTCTACGAGCAGTACTTC.

The chain couples TRBV30 to TRBJ1-1, with D tentatively TRBD1 (5 bases). This CDR3 spans 12 amino acids. Per germline, CDR1 GTSNPN and CDR2 SVGIG (reference sequence). V was clipped by 0 bases and J by 6 bases, with 8 bases between them. CDR3 DNA sequence: TGTGCCTGGAGTGTGGGACTCGCTGAAGCTTTCTTT. Translation: CAWSVGLAEAFF.

Notes on this clonotype: At one boundary the junction diverges from the germline segment, which might be a read error. The chain combines TRBV7-9 with TRBJ2-1, with D unclear. The CDR3 runs 14 residues. CDR1 is SEHNR, CDR2 FQNEAQ, per germline (reference sequence). The CDR3 loop reads CASSPMTRYDEQFF. The CDR3 nucleotides read TGTGCCAGCAGCCCCATGACTCGCTACGATGAGCAGTTCTTC. Filled out from reference TRBV7-9 and TRBJ2-1, the complete variable domain reads DTGVSQNPRHKITKRGQNVTFRCDPISEHNRLYWYRQTLGQGPEFLTYFQNEAQLEKSRLLSDRFSAERPKGSFSTLEIQRTEQGDSAMYLCASSPMTRYDEQFFGPGTRLTVL.

About this clonotype: Possible read error: a much larger clone is one base away. The chain couples TRBV3-1 to TRBJ1-5; D uncertain. The CDR3 totals 14 residues. Germline V CDR1 and CDR2: LGHDT, YNNKEL (reference sequence). The CDR3 bases are TGTGCCGGCAGCGGTGCTTCTGGGAATCAGCCCCAGCATTTT. This codes for CAGSGASGNQPQHF.

This chain links TRBV12-3 or TRBV12-4 with TRBJ2-7, with TRBD1 as a possible D gene (5 bases). The V and J ends lost 2 bases and 2 bases respectively, with 16 bases between them. This CDR3 has 16 amino acids. CDR3 sequence: CASSLWGGNTPYEQYF. As DNA, the CDR3 is TGTGCCAGCAGTTTATGGGGCGGCAATACACCCTACGAGCAGTACTTC.

This clonotype occurred many times. V is TRBV7-9 and J is TRBJ2-3; D not resolved. The germline V and J ends were trimmed by 2 bases and 0 bases, with 6 bases remaining between them. Germline-derived CDR1 and CDR2 are SEHNR and FQNEAQ (reference sequence). This CDR3 has 14 residues. CDR3 region: CASSLRLSTDTQYF. The DNA for the CDR3 is TGTGCCAGCAGCTTACGACTTAGCACAGATACGCAGTATTTT.